Presented here are 29 T cell receptor beta chains from one specimen sequenced in a study of blood T cell repertoires in COVID-19. This table comes from immunoSEQ multiplex PCR, and its TCRdb copy is limited to in-frame clones, with some not included. Of under 80,000 clones listed, about four fifths were seen once; the top ten hold more than 4.5%. What was sequenced was peripheral blood. All receptors derive from a woman aged 80 or over with active or convalescent COVID-19.

A few counts support this clone. The rearrangement uses TRBV7-8 and TRBJ1-5, with 10 bases identical to TRBD1. The V gene end was trimmed by 5 bases and the J gene end by 7 bases; junction bases not matched to a gene: 11. Germline assignment: CDR1 SGHVS and CDR2 FQNEAQ. The CDR3 is made up of 16 amino acids. The CDR3 sequence: CASSPWTGGMVQPQHF. CDR3 bases: TGTGCCAGCAGCCCCTGGACAGGGGGAATGGTACAGCCCCAGCATTTT.

The V gene is TRBV12-5, the J gene TRBJ1-1, with D perhaps matching TRBD1 (5 bases). Germline V gives CDR1 LGHNT, CDR2 FRNRAP. V lost 0 bases, J lost 0 bases, and 14 bases lay in between. The CDR3 is 17 amino acids. The CDR3 nucleotides read TGTGCTAGTGGTTTGGTAACATTCAGGGATATGAACACTGAAGCTTTCTTT. Translation: CASGLVTFRDMNTEAFF.

The rearrangement links TRBV12-5 to TRBJ1-2; the D gene is possibly TRBD1 (5 bases). The V and J ends lost 4 bases and 8 bases respectively, with 14 bases between them. The germline V gene encodes CDR1 LGHNT and CDR2 FRNRAP. The CDR3 extends over 13 amino acids. The CDR3 nucleotides read TGTGCTAGTGGTTCGGACAATCTCAGGGGCTACACCTTC. As protein: CASGSDNLRGYTF.

The chain is built from TRBV6-6 and TRBJ2-7; 10 nucleotides match TRBD2. In germline, CDR1 is MNHNY, CDR2 SVGAGI (reference sequence). The CDR3 has 16 amino acids. Trimming cost V 6 bases and J 0 bases; bases outside gene matches: 8. CDR3 amino acids: CASSRLAGTGSYEQYF. For the CDR3, the DNA is TGTGCCAGCAGCCGACTAGCGGGTACGGGCTCCTACGAGCAGTACTTC.

The chain has TRBV7-2 and TRBJ1-2; D gene uncertain. The CDR3 has 13 residues. Trimming removed 8 bases at V and 3 bases at J, with 13 bases between. Germline V gene sequence: CDR1 SGHTA, CDR2 FQGNSA. The chain's CDR3 is CASSLLDYYGYTF. The CDR3 region has the DNA TGTGCCAGCTCCCTGTTGGACTACTATGGCTACACCTTC.

This chain joins TRBV5-1 and TRBJ2-7, with D possibly matching TRBD2 (5 bases). V was clipped by 5 bases and J by 0 bases, with 6 bases between them. Germline CDR1 is SGHRS and CDR2 is YFSETQ. This CDR3 has 12 amino acids. The CDR3 reads CASRGSSYEQYF. In nucleotides, the CDR3 is TGCGCCAGCAGGGGGAGCTCCTACGAGCAGTACTTC.

This chain joins TRBV28 and TRBJ2-7, with 7 bases fitting TRBD2. Per the germline V gene, CDR1 is MDHEN and CDR2 is SYDVKM. The CDR3 spans 14 residues. J was trimmed by 0 bases and V by 6 bases; bases with no gene match: 5. CDR3 bases: TGTGCCAGCAGCCGGGGAGGGACCTCCTACGAGCAGTACTTC. Translating gives CASSRGGTSYEQYF.

The chain recombines TRBV10-2 with TRBJ2-7; maybe TRBD2 (6 bases). V lost 6 bases, J lost 4 bases, and 16 bases lay in between. Germline V lookup: CDR1 WSHSY, CDR2 SAAADI. The CDR3 is made up of 14 amino acids. CDR3 bases: TGCGCCAGCAGAAGAGCAGGGACTGGGTACGAGCAGTACTTC. Translating it yields CASRRAGTGYEQYF.

This sequence joins TRBV5-1 and TRBJ2-2; perhaps TRBD1 as D (5 bases). The germline V gene encodes CDR1 SGHRS and CDR2 YFSETQ. Trimming cost V 4 bases and J 0 bases, with 10 bases left between them. The CDR3 spans 15 residues. The CDR3 nucleotides are TGCGCCAGCAGCGACGCAGGGACGAACACCGGGGAGCTGTTTTTT. Translated, it gives CASSDAGTNTGELFF.

V is TRBV4-3 and J is TRBJ2-1; 10 bases are shared with TRBD1. Germline assignment: CDR1 LGHNA and CDR2 YSLEER. The junction had 5 bases not matched to a gene; V was cut back by 5 bases and J by 4 bases. The CDR3 sequence is 15 residues long. The CDR3 loop reads CASSGTGAGYNEQFF. The CDR3 DNA is TGCGCCAGCAGCGGGACAGGGGCGGGGTACAATGAGCAGTTCTTC.

The DNA of the CDR3 is TGTGCCAGCAGTTGGGGACAAGGGAAGAGCTCCACCTTC. This codes for CASSWGQGKSSTF. The chain couples TRBV28 to TRBJ1-2; a weak D match, TRBD1 (6 bases). CDR3 length: 13 residues. The germline V gene has CDR1 MDHEN and CDR2 SYDVKM. Between the trimmed V and J ends, which lost 4 bases and 13 bases, there was a span of 19 bases.

The chain employs TRBV10-3 and TRBJ2-3; TRBD1 matches 9 bases. Germline-derived CDR1 and CDR2 are ENHRY and SYGVKD. With V trimmed by 5 bases and J by 4 bases, 10 bases remained unmatched. The CDR3 is 16 amino acids. The CDR3 protein is CAISPLGQGLADTQYF. The DNA for the CDR3 is TGTGCCATCAGTCCCTTGGGACAGGGCTTAGCAGATACGCAGTATTTT.

The table lists this clone with a few counts. The J gene is TRBJ1-4, the V gene TRBV7-9; 9 bases fit TRBD1. With V trimmed by 1 base and J by 4 bases, 4 bases remained unmatched. There are 16 residues in the CDR3. Germline V lookup: CDR1 SEHNR, CDR2 FQNEAQ (reference sequence). This CDR3 is CASSLGGQGNNEKLFF. CDR3 DNA: TGTGCCAGCAGCTTAGGGGGACAGGGAAATAATGAAAAACTGTTTTTT. Full variable domain (missing parts from reference TRBV7-9 and TRBJ1-4): DTGVSQNPRHKITKRGQNVTFRCDPISEHNRLYWYRQTLGQGPEFLTYFQNEAQLEKSRLLSDRFSAERPKGSFSTLEIQRTEQGDSAMYLCASSLGGQGNNEKLFFGSGTQLSVL.

The chain recombines TRBV23-1 with TRBJ1-1; D is ambiguous. TRBV23-1 is an ORF; its function is uncertain. V dropped 3 bases and J dropped 1 base, with 12 bases sitting between them. The CDR3 spans 15 residues. In nucleotides, the CDR3 is TGCGCCAGCAGTCATGGCAGAATTACGAACACTGAAGCTTTCTTT. Its protein is CASSHGRITNTEAFF.

The chain recombines TRBV7-6 with TRBJ2-2; D might be TRBD1 (5 bases). Trimming left V 4 bases short and J 2 bases short, with 11 bases between. CDR1 and CDR2 (germline): SGHVS, FNYEAQ. The CDR3 contains 15 residues. The CDR3 protein is CASSSQTVNTGELFF. Here the CDR3 DNA reads TGTGCCAGCAGCTCTCAGACAGTTAACACCGGGGAGCTGTTTTTT.

The V gene is TRBV7-3, the J gene TRBJ2-2; 7 bases align to TRBD1. With V trimmed by 5 bases and J by 3 bases, 9 bases remained unmatched. Germline loops: CDR1 SGHTA, CDR2 FQGTGA. The CDR3 is 16 residues long. The chain's CDR3 is CASSQQGTGDTGELFF. CDR3 nucleotides: TGTGCCAGCAGCCAACAGGGAACAGGGGACACCGGGGAGCTGTTTTTT.

The chain employs TRBV4-1 and TRBJ2-3; the D gene is possibly TRBD1 (6 bases). This CDR3 region has 16 residues. V was pared by 4 bases and J by 2 bases, with 16 bases between. From germline, CDR1 is MGHRA and CDR2 YSYEKL. The CDR3 DNA reads as TGCGCCAGCAGCCCGACTGAACAGGGACACACAGATACGCAGTATTTT. Its protein is CASSPTEQGHTDTQYF.

The genes are TRBV7-3 and TRBJ2-5; 7 bases are shared with TRBD1. Germline lookup yields CDR1 SGHTA and CDR2 FQGTGA. V dropped 3 bases and J dropped 2; count of bases not matched to a gene: 9. The CDR3 has 16 amino acids. The CDR3 region is CASSLGLAGGQETQYF. DNA for the CDR3: TGTGCCAGCAGCTTGGGATTGGCAGGGGGACAAGAGACCCAGTACTTC.

Only one count was recorded for this clone. The CDR3 sequence is CASSLLDRVGGYTF. Here the CDR3 DNA reads TGTGCCAGCAGTTTATTGGACAGGGTGGGTGGCTACACCTTC. The rearrangement links TRBV28 to TRBJ1-2; 8 bases agree with TRBD1. Germline loops: CDR1 MDHEN, CDR2 SYDVKM. After removal of 1 base from V and 7 bases from J, the junction contained 5 bases not matched to a gene. The CDR3 is made up of 14 amino acids.

This chain links TRBV6-5 with TRBJ2-1, with D perhaps TRBD2 (6 bases). CDR1 and CDR2 from the germline V gene are MNHEY and SVGAGI. CDR3 length: 16 amino acids. V shed 0 bases and J shed 6 bases, with 15 bases lying between them. This chain's CDR3 is CASSYSLTGVLNEQFF. CDR3 nucleotides: TGTGCCAGCAGTTACTCGTTGACGGGAGTTCTCAATGAGCAGTTCTTC.

The rearrangement links TRBV13 to TRBJ2-3; TRBD1 might be the D (6 bases). The CDR3 runs to 12 residues. Per germline, CDR1 PRHDT and CDR2 FYEKMQ (reference sequence). V was pared by 3 bases and J by 14 bases, with 15 bases between. In nucleotides, the CDR3 is TGTGCCAGCAGCTTGACCGACAGGTGGCCGTATTTT. Protein sequence: CASSLTDRWPYF. Full variable domain (outside the CDR3, taken from reference TRBV13 and TRBJ2-3): AAGVIQSPRHLIKEKRETATLKCYPIPRHDTVYWYQQGPGQDPQFLISFYEKMQSDKGSIPDRFSAQQFSDYHSELNMSSLELGDSALYFCASSLTDRWPYFGPGTRLTVL.

This clone was counted a single time. This chain connects TRBV10-3 to TRBJ1-2, with D possibly matching TRBD1 (5 bases). The length of the CDR3 is 12 residues. From germline, CDR1 is ENHRY and CDR2 SYGVKD. Deletions cut 0 bases from V and 14 bases from J, with 13 bases between. As DNA, the CDR3 is TGTGCCATCAGTGAGTCTGGCAGGGTAGGGACCTTC. Translated, it gives CAISESGRVGTF.

The chain recombines TRBV2 with TRBJ2-7; D possibly corresponds to TRBD1 (6 bases). V was clipped by 1 base and J by 2 bases, with 12 bases between them. This CDR3 has 15 residues. Germline CDR1 and CDR2: SNHLY and FYNNEI. CDR3 DNA: TGTGCCAGCAGTGAAGGGACCAGGGGTACCTACGAGCAGTACTTC. Protein sequence: CASSEGTRGTYEQYF. The entire variable domain, with the rest obtained from reference TRBV2 and TRBJ2-7, is as follows: EPEVTQTPSHQVTQMGQEVILRCVPISNHLYFYWYRQILGQKVEFLVSFYNNEISEKSEIFDDQFSVERPDGSNFTLKIRSTKLEDSAMYFCASSEGTRGTYEQYFGPGTRLTVT.

This chain joins TRBV19 and TRBJ2-7; 10 bases fit TRBD2. CDR1 LNHDA and CDR2 SQIVND come from the germline V gene (reference sequence). The CDR3 is made up of 15 amino acids. V was clipped by 4 bases and J by 6 bases; unmatched bases: 9. The CDR3 nucleotides are TGTGCCAGTAGTAAAGCGGGAGGGGCCCTCGGCGAGCAGTACTTC. Translation gives CASSKAGGALGEQYF. The complete variable domain, with remaining parts taken from reference TRBV19 and TRBJ2-7, reads DGGITQSPKYLFRKEGQNVTLSCEQNLNHDAMYWYRQDPGQGLRLIYYSQIVNDFQKGDIAEGYSVSREKKESFPLTVTSAQKNPTAFYLCASSKAGGALGEQYFGPGTRLTVT.

V and J are TRBV29-1 and TRBJ1-1; 7 bases map to TRBD1. The CDR3 consists of 14 residues. Germline V gives CDR1 SQVTM, CDR2 ANQGSEA. Trimming at V came to 5 bases and at J to 0 bases, leaving 6 bases not matched to a gene. CDR3 sequence: CSVQVQGMNTEAFF. The CDR3 region has the DNA TGCAGCGTTCAGGTACAGGGGATGAACACTGAAGCTTTCTTT.

The chain employs TRBV6-2 or TRBV6-3 and TRBJ2-7; 9 nucleotides line up with TRBD2. Germline V gene data show CDR1 as MNHEY and CDR2 as SVGEGT. J lost 2 bases, V lost 0 bases, and 2 bases had no gene match. The CDR3 runs to 15 residues. CDR3 protein: CASSYSRGGPYEQYF. The CDR3 DNA reads as TGTGCCAGCAGTTACTCGCGGGGGGGACCCTACGAGCAGTACTTC.

The chain recombines TRBV7-2 with TRBJ2-1; a possible D gene is TRBD2 (6 bases). V lost 3 bases, J lost 4 bases, and 16 bases lay in between. The CDR3 runs 16 residues. Germline CDR1 and CDR2: SGHTA and FQGNSA. The CDR3 sequence: CASSFGLGGFYNEQFF. The CDR3 DNA reads as TGTGCCAGCAGCTTCGGGCTTGGGGGGTTTTACAATGAGCAGTTCTTC.

The chain links TRBV7-9 to TRBJ2-7; 10 bases agree with TRBD2. Germline V gene data show CDR1 as SEHNR and CDR2 as FQNEAQ (reference sequence). V shed 8 bases and J 3 bases; nucleotides not matched to a gene: 7. The CDR3 is 14 amino acids. The CDR3 region is CASGAASGGYEQYF. The CDR3, as DNA: TGTGCCAGCGGGGCGGCTAGCGGGGGCTACGAGCAGTACTTC.

Here the CDR3 DNA reads TGTGCCAGCAGCCCTAACTCTTTAGCGGGAGGGGGGAATGAGCAGTTCTTC. Protein: CASSPNSLAGGGNEQFF. The V call is TRBV7-3, the J call TRBJ2-1; 11 nucleotides match TRBD2. The V segment lost 5 bases and the J segment 7 bases; nucleotides outside the gene matches: 13. Germline values: CDR1 SGHTA, CDR2 FQGTGA. This CDR3 is built from 17 residues.